This T cell receptor beta chain came from a study of blood T cell repertoires in COVID-19. Across the whole study: The study drew acute and convalescent COVID-19 samples from the United States, Italy and Spain.

Some clones are missing from TCRdb's copy, which holds only in-frame ones; the method was immunoSEQ multiplex PCR. The profile covers about 240,000 clones, with roughly 87% appearing a single time and 2.6% taken by the ten largest. V trimming: 5 bases; J trimming: 5 bases; junction bases outside the gene matches: 12. The CDR3 totals 15 residues. Germline CDR1 and CDR2: SQVTM and ANQGSEA. This chain joins TRBV29-1 and TRBJ1-1, with 9 bases aligning to TRBD1. The specimen sequenced was PBMCs or T cells enriched from blood (not recorded which). The clonotype was recovered from a woman aged 25-40 years with acute COVID-19. The CDR3 DNA reads as TGCAGCGTTTCCTCCGGGACAGGGTTTGGTACTGAAGCTTTCTTT. Its translation is CSVSSGTGFGTEAFF.